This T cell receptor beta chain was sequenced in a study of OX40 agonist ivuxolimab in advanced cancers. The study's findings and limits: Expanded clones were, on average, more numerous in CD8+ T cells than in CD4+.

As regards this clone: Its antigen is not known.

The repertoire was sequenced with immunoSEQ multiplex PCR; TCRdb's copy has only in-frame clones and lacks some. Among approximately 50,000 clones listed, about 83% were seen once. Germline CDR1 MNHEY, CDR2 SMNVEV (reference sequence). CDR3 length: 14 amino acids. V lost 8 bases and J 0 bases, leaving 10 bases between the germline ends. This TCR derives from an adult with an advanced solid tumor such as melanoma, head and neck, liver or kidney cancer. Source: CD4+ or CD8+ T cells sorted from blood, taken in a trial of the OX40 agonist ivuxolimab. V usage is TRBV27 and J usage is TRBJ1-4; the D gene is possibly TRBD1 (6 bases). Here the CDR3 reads CASAGVATNEKLFF. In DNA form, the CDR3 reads TGTGCCAGCGCAGGGGTGGCAACTAATGAAAAACTGTTTTTT.